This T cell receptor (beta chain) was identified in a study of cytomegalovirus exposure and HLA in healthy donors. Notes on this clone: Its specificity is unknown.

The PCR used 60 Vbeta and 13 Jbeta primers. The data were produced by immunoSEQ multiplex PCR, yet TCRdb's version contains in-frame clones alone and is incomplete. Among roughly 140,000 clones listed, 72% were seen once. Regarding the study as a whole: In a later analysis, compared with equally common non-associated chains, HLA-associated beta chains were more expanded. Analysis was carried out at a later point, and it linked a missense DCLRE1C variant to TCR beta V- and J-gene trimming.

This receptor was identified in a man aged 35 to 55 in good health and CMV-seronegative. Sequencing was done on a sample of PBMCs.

The CDR3 is CASSQLGVDYGYTF. DNA of the CDR3: TGCGCCAGCAGCCAATTAGGGGTAGACTATGGCTACACCTTC. V gene TRBV4-3 combines with J gene TRBJ1-2, with a weak D call TRBD1 (5 bases). The CDR3 spans 14 residues. With 2 bases removed from V and 3 bases from J, the gap between germline ends came to 10 bases. The germline gives CDR1 LGHNA, CDR2 YSLEER.